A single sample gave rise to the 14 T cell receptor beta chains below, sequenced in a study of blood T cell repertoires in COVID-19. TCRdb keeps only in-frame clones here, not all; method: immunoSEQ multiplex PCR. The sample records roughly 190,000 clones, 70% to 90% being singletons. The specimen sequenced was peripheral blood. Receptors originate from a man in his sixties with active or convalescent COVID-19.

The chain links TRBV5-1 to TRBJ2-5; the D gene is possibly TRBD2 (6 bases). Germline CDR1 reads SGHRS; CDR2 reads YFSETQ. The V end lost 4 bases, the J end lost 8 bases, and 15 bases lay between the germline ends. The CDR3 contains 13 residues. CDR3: CASSGGTQETQYF. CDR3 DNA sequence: TGCGCCAGCAGCGGGGGGACGCAGGAAACCCAGTACTTC. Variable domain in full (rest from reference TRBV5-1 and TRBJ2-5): KAGVTQTPRYLIKTRGQQVTLSCSPISGHRSVSWYQQTPGQGLQFLFEYFSETQRNKGNFPGRFSGRQFSNSRSEMNVSTLELGDSALYLCASSGGTQETQYFGPGTRLLVL.

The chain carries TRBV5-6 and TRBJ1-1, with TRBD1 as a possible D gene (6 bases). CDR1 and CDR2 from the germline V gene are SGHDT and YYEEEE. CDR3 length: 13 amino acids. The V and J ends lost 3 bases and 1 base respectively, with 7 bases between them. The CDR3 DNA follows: TGTGCCAGCAGCTGGACAGCGAACACTGAAGCTTTCTTT. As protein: CASSWTANTEAFF.

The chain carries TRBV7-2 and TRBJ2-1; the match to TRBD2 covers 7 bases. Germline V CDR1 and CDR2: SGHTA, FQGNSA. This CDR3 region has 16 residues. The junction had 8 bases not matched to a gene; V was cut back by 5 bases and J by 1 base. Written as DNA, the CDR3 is TGTGCCAGCAGCATGAGCGGGGCTGTTTCCTACAATGAGCAGTTCTTC. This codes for CASSMSGAVSYNEQFF. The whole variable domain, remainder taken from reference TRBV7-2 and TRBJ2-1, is GAGVSQSPSNKVTEKGKDVELRCDPISGHTALYWYRQSLGQGLEFLIYFQGNSAPDKSGLPSDRFSAERTGGSVSTLTIQRTQQEDSAVYLCASSMSGAVSYNEQFFGPGTRLTVL.

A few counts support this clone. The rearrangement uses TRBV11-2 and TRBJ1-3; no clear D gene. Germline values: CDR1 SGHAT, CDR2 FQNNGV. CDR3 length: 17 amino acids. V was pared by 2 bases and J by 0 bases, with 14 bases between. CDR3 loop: CASSLYLGESSGNTIYF. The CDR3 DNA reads TGTGCCAGCAGCTTATATTTGGGCGAGAGCTCTGGAAACACCATATATTTT.

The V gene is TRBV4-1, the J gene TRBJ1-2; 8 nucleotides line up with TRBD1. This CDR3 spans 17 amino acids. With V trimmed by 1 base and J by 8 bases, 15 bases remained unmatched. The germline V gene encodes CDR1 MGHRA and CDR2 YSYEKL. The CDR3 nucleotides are TGCGCCAGCAGCCAAGGCCGCCTTTCAGGGGGCTTCGGGGGCTACACCTTC. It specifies CASSQGRLSGGFGGYTF.

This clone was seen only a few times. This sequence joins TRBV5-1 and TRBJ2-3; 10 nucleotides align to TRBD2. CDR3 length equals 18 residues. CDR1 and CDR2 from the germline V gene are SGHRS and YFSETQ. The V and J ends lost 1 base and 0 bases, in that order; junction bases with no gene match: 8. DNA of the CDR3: TGCGCCAGCAGCTTGTTGCCTAGCGGGGGTTATAGCACAGATACGCAGTATTTT. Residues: CASSLLPSGGYSTDTQYF.

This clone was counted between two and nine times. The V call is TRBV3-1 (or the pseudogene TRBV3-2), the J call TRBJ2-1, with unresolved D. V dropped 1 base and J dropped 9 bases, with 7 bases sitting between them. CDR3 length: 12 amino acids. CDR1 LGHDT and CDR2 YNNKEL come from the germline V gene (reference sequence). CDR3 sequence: CASSQAKLEQFF. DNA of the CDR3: TGTGCCAGCAGCCAAGCTAAACTTGAGCAGTTCTTC.

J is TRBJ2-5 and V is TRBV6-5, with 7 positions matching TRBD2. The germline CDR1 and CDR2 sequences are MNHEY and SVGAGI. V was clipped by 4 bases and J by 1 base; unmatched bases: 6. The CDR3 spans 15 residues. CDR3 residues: CASSSERGFQETQYF. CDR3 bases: TGTGCCAGCAGTTCCGAGCGGGGCTTCCAAGAGACCCAGTACTTC.

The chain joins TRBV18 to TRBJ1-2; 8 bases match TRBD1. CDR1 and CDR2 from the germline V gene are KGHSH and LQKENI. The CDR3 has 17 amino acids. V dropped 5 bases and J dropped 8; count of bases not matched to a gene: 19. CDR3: CASSTGVGHSDRGGYTF. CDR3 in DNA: TGTGCCAGCTCAACCGGGGTAGGACATTCAGACAGGGGAGGCTACACCTTC.

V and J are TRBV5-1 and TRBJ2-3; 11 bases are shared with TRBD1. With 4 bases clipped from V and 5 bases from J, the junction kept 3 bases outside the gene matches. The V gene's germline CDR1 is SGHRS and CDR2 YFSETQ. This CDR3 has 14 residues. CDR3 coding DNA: TGCGCCAGCAGCCCCGGGACAGGGGGAGATACGCAGTATTTT. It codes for CASSPGTGGDTQYF.

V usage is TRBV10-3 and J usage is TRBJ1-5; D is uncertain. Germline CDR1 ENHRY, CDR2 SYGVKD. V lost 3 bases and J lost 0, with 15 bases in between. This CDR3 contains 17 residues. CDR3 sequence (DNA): TGTGCCATCAGTGACCCGCTGGGAGGTTATAGCAATCAGCCCCAGCATTTT. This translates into CAISDPLGGYSNQPQHF.

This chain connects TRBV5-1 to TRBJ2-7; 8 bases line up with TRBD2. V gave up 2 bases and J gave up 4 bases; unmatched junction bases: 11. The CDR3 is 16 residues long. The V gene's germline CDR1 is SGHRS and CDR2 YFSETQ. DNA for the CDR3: TGCGCCAGCAGCTTATCACCAGCGGGGGTCGGGTACGAGCAGTACTTC. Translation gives CASSLSPAGVGYEQYF.

CDR3 sequence reads: CASSGDRVLNTEAFF. The CDR3 DNA reads as TGTGCCAGCAGCGGGGACAGGGTCTTGAACACTGAAGCTTTCTTT. The chain has TRBV7-9 and TRBJ1-1, with 9 bases matching TRBD1. The germline V gene encodes CDR1 SEHNR and CDR2 FQNEAQ (reference sequence). This CDR3 contains 15 residues. V gave up 5 bases and J gave up 0 bases; unmatched junction bases: 4.

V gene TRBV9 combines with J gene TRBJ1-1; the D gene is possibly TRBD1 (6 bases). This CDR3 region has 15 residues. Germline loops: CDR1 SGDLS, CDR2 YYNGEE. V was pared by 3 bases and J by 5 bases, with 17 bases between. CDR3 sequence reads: CASSAEVIGGTEAFF. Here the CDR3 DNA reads TGTGCCAGCAGCGCTGAGGTAATAGGGGGAACTGAAGCTTTCTTT. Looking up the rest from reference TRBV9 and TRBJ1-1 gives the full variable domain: DSGVTQTPKHLITATGQRVTLRCSPRSGDLSVYWYQQSLDQGLQFLIQYYNGEERAKGNILERFSAQQFPDLHSELNLSSLELGDSALYFCASSAEVIGGTEAFFGQGTRLTVV.